The present T cell receptor (beta chain) was sequenced within a study of blood T cell repertoires in COVID-19. Study details: Donors in the United States, Italy and Spain gave samples during acute or convalescent COVID-19. PBMCs, B-cell-depleted T cells, or T cells provided the cDNA or gDNA that made up the material.

V gave up 5 bases and J gave up 9 bases, with 11 bases separating them. Germline lookup yields CDR1 LGHNT and CDR2 FRNRAP. The CDR3 length is 11 residues. Assay: immunoSEQ multiplex PCR; the TCRdb copy retains only in-frame clones and omits some. The table shows approximately 260,000 clones, with about nine tenths occurring only once. Adults between roughly 18 and 90 years of age took part from 20 to 25 US areas. Clinical history reported by participants formed the basis on which cohorts were assigned. Sequenced input: PBMCs or T cells enriched from blood (not recorded which). This chain links TRBV12-5 with TRBJ2-7; D unclear. The origin of this receptor is a woman aged 25 to 39 with acute COVID-19. The CDR3 here is CASGVDFGQYF. For the CDR3, the DNA is TGTGCTAGTGGTGTCGACTTCGGGCAGTACTTC.